A single sample gave rise to the 28 T cell receptor beta chains below, sequenced in a study of blood T cell repertoires in COVID-19. Clones were sequenced by immunoSEQ multiplex PCR, and TCRdb holds only the in-frame ones, with some missing. Of about 290,000 clones in the sample, about 82% were seen once. Sequenced input: peripheral blood. These receptors were collected from a woman between 50 and 59 years old with active or convalescent COVID-19.

V gene TRBV5-5 combines with J gene TRBJ2-7; 7 nucleotides align to TRBD1. The V segment lost 1 base and the J segment 0 bases; nucleotides outside the gene matches: 7. The CDR3 runs 16 residues. Germline V CDR1 and CDR2: SGHKS, YYEKEE (reference sequence). This chain's CDR3 is CASSLRLGQSSYEQYF. As DNA, the CDR3 is TGTGCCAGCAGCTTGCGCTTGGGACAGAGCTCCTACGAGCAGTACTTC.

The genes are TRBV29-1 and TRBJ1-1; 7 positions match TRBD1. The V and J ends lost 5 bases and 8 bases, in that order; junction bases with no gene match: 5. The germline V gene has CDR1 SQVTM and CDR2 ANQGSEA. The CDR3 covers 11 residues. CDR3 in amino acids: CSVKPGQEAFF. The CDR3 nucleotides are TGCAGCGTTAAACCGGGACAGGAAGCTTTCTTT. Looking up the rest from reference TRBV29-1 and TRBJ1-1 gives the full variable domain: SAVISQKPSRDICQRGTSLTIQCQVDSQVTMMFWYRQQPGQSLTLIATANQGSEATYESGFVIDKFPISRPNLTFSTLTVSNMSPEDSSIYLCSVKPGQEAFFGQGTRLTVV.

The V call is TRBV7-3, the J call TRBJ2-2, with 8 bases identical to TRBD1. The CDR3 covers 17 residues. The trim removed 2 bases at V and 2 bases at J, leaving 7 bases unmatched. Germline V gene data show CDR1 as SGHTA and CDR2 as FQGTGA. The CDR3 sequence: CASSLLGGQDNTGELFF. The CDR3, as DNA: TGTGCCAGCAGCTTATTGGGGGGACAGGATAACACCGGGGAGCTGTTTTTT.

The CDR3 DNA follows: TGCGCCAGCAGCTTGGAGGAGTTTGCAGATACGCAGTATTTT. This sequence encodes CASSLEEFADTQYF. The gene calls are TRBV5-1 and TRBJ2-3; no clear D gene. Trimming took 0 bases from V and 4 from J, leaving 9 bases between them. CDR3 length: 14 amino acids. Per germline, CDR1 SGHRS and CDR2 YFSETQ.

V is TRBV4-1 and J is TRBJ2-1; a weak D match, TRBD2 (6 bases). This CDR3 contains 16 residues. V lost 0 bases and J lost 3, with 12 bases in between. The V gene's germline CDR1 is MGHRA and CDR2 YSYEKL. As DNA, the CDR3 is TGCGCCAGCAGCCAAGATTTGGGACTGGGCTACAATGAGCAGTTCTTC. Its translation is CASSQDLGLGYNEQFF.

Comment on this clone: This sample includes further DNA sequences coding for the same CDR3. This chain uses TRBV9 with TRBJ2-1; 7 nucleotides match TRBD2. This CDR3 contains 15 residues. Germline CDR1 reads SGDLS; CDR2 reads YYNGEE. J lost 2 bases, V lost 0 bases, and 2 bases had no gene match. The CDR3 loop reads CASSVEAGAYNEQFF. DNA for the CDR3: TGTGCCAGCAGCGTAGAGGCGGGAGCCTACAATGAGCAGTTCTTC.

The J gene is TRBJ1-1, the V gene TRBV12-3 or TRBV12-4; D is uncertain. The length of the CDR3 is 12 residues. V was shortened by 7 bases and J by 5 bases, with 11 bases between the two germline ends. The DNA of the CDR3 is TGTGCCAGCACGAGGGCTTGGACTGAAGCTTTCTTT. Protein sequence: CASTRAWTEAFF.

The rearrangement joins TRBV5-1 to TRBJ2-7; TRBD2 aligns across 11 bases. The CDR3 runs to 13 residues. V shed 6 bases, J shed 5 bases, and the junction held 4 bases outside the gene matches. Germline V lookup: CDR1 SGHRS, CDR2 YFSETQ. DNA for the CDR3: TGCGCCAGCACCCTAGCGGGAGGCCACGAGCAGTACTTC. Translated, it gives CASTLAGGHEQYF.

The genes are TRBV7-8 and TRBJ1-5, with D tentatively TRBD1 (6 bases). The CDR3 loop spans 15 amino acids. The germline V gene has CDR1 SGHVS and CDR2 FQNEAQ. Trimming left V 2 bases short and J 7 bases short, with 15 bases between. CDR3 region: CASSLRTEGYQPQHF. Written as DNA, the CDR3 is TGTGCCAGCAGCTTAAGGACAGAAGGATACCAGCCCCAGCATTTT.

The chain links TRBV11-2 to TRBJ2-2, with TRBD2 matching over 12 bases. J gave up 1 base and V 4 bases, and 1 base lay outside the gene matches. The germline CDR1 and CDR2 sequences are SGHAT and FQNNGV. The CDR3 runs 16 residues. DNA for the CDR3: TGTGCCAGCAGCTGGACTAGCGGGGTGAACACCGGGGAGCTGTTTTTT. Its translation: CASSWTSGVNTGELFF.

This clone occurred once. The chain links TRBV5-1 to TRBJ2-6; D is perhaps TRBD2 (6 bases). The germline V and J ends were trimmed by 6 bases and 2 bases, with 21 bases remaining between them. The CDR3 is 18 amino acids. Germline CDR1 is SGHRS and CDR2 is YFSETQ. The CDR3 reads CASTTTGRTTPGANVLTF. CDR3 coding DNA: TGCGCCAGCACAACAACGGGACGGACTACACCTGGGGCCAACGTCCTGACTTTC.

J is TRBJ1-2 and V is TRBV28; possible D gene TRBD1, 6 bases. Germline CDR1 and CDR2: MDHEN and SYDVKM. CDR3 length: 15 residues. V was shortened by 3 bases and J by 1 base, with 12 bases between the two germline ends. For the CDR3, the DNA is TGTGCCAGCAGTTTTGGACAGACTGATAACTATGGCTACACCTTC. Translation: CASSFGQTDNYGYTF.

The genes are TRBV28 and TRBJ1-4; TRBD1 aligns across 8 bases. Germline V gene lookup returns CDR1 MDHEN and CDR2 SYDVKM. V shed 8 bases and J 6 bases; nucleotides not matched to a gene: 8. The CDR3 runs 14 residues. In DNA form, the CDR3 reads TGTGCCAGCCATCGACAGGGGAAAGATGAAAAACTGTTTTTT. It is translated as CASHRQGKDEKLFF.

The chain recombines TRBV20-1 with TRBJ1-5, with D possibly TRBD1 on 5 matching bases. V was shortened by 3 bases and J by 2 bases, with 26 bases between the two germline ends. The CDR3 length is 19 residues. From germline, CDR1 is DFQATT and CDR2 SNEGSKA (reference sequence). The CDR3 coding sequence is TGCAGTGCTAGTCGGGGCCTTCCTGGGTCCACGGGGGGCAATCAGCCCCAGCATTTT. Translation: CSASRGLPGSTGGNQPQHF.

The gene calls are TRBV5-6 and TRBJ2-5, with D maybe TRBD2 (5 bases). The length of the CDR3 is 17 residues. Trimming left V 0 bases short and J 1 base short, with 16 bases between. Germline CDR1 reads SGHDT; CDR2 reads YYEEEE. CDR3 protein: CASSLGTRRSFQETQYF. The CDR3 DNA reads as TGTGCCAGCAGCTTGGGGACTCGTAGAAGCTTCCAAGAGACCCAGTACTTC.

V usage is TRBV15 and J usage is TRBJ2-1; 11 nucleotides agree with TRBD2. The junction had 5 bases not matched to a gene; V was cut back by 1 base and J by 15 bases. Per the germline V gene, CDR1 is LNHNV and CDR2 is YYDKDF (reference sequence). The CDR3 has 13 amino acids. CDR3 bases: TGTGCCACCAGCAGAGGACCTAGCGGGAGGTCGTTCTTC. It specifies CATSRGPSGRSFF.

CDR3 nucleotides: TGTGCCAGCAGTGGGACTAGCGGGAGGGGTAATGAGCAGTTCTTC. Translated: CASSGTSGRGNEQFF. This chain connects TRBV2 to TRBJ2-1; TRBD2 matches at 15 bases. Germline values: CDR1 SNHLY, CDR2 FYNNEI. V was clipped by 4 bases and J by 7 bases; unmatched bases: 2. The CDR3 is 15 amino acids.

The V gene is TRBV4-1, the J gene TRBJ1-1; D unresolved. CDR1 is MGHRA and CDR2 is YSYEKL in the germline V gene. CDR3 length equals 15 residues. Trimming removed 4 bases from V and 1 base from J, with 13 bases in between. The DNA of the CDR3 is TGCGCCAGCAGCCCGGGGAGGGCCAGGAACACTGAAGCTTTCTTT. It specifies CASSPGRARNTEAFF.

The V and J genes are TRBV5-1 and TRBJ2-7, with 7 positions matching TRBD2. Germline V gene sequence: CDR1 SGHRS, CDR2 YFSETQ. CDR3 length equals 14 residues. V shed 1 base, J shed 4 bases, and the junction held 5 bases outside the gene matches. CDR3 in amino acids: CASSLSSGEYEQYF. The CDR3, as DNA: TGCGCCAGCAGCTTGTCAAGCGGGGAATACGAGCAGTACTTC.

This clone was counted only a few times. CDR3 nucleotides: TGTGCCAGCAGCTTGGGTTCAGGGTCCGGAAACACCATATATTTT. Its translation: CASSLGSGSGNTIYF. The chain is built from TRBV5-6 and TRBJ1-3; D might be TRBD1 (5 bases). V gave up 0 bases and J gave up 4 bases, with 11 bases separating them. The CDR3 is made up of 15 amino acids. Germline CDR1 reads SGHDT; CDR2 reads YYEEEE.

The chain combines TRBV7-9 with TRBJ2-7; the D gene is possibly TRBD2 (5 bases). The V gene's germline CDR1 is SEHNR and CDR2 FQNEAQ (reference sequence). The V end lost 2 bases, the J end lost 5 bases, and 19 bases lay between the germline ends. This CDR3 has 16 residues. CDR3 in amino acids: CASSLFSGAQSHEQYF. CDR3 in DNA: TGTGCCAGCAGCTTATTCAGCGGAGCCCAGTCCCACGAGCAGTACTTC.

The chain employs TRBV3-1 (or the pseudogene TRBV3-2) and TRBJ1-6; no firm D call. CDR1 is LGHDT and CDR2 is YNNKEL in the germline V gene (reference sequence). Trimming took off 0 bases at V and 6 bases at J, with 9 bases between the two ends. This CDR3 contains 15 residues. The CDR3 region is CASSQDAGGNSPLHF. The CDR3 DNA is TGTGCCAGCAGCCAAGATGCGGGAGGTAATTCACCCCTCCACTTT.

This clone was counted between two and nine times. The chain carries TRBV2 and TRBJ1-6; D gene uncertain. Trimming removed 2 bases from V and 7 bases from J, with 9 bases in between. This CDR3 contains 14 residues. Looked up from germline, CDR1 is SNHLY and CDR2 is FYNNEI. DNA for the CDR3: TGTGCCAGCAGTGAAATGGGAGACAATTCACCCCTCCACTTT. Encoded protein: CASSEMGDNSPLHF.

This chain uses TRBV5-1 with TRBJ1-1, with D uncertain. Looked up from germline, CDR1 is SGHRS and CDR2 is YFSETQ. The CDR3 is 14 amino acids. The V end was cut by 0 bases, the J end by 1 base, with 7 bases between. The CDR3 loop reads CASSLVSSNTEAFF. DNA of the CDR3: TGCGCCAGCAGCTTGGTTTCCTCGAACACTGAAGCTTTCTTT.

The chain employs TRBV28 and TRBJ2-7; D possibly corresponds to TRBD1 (6 bases). Trimming pared 2 bases from V and 2 bases from J, leaving 13 bases between. CDR1 and CDR2 from the germline V gene are MDHEN and SYDVKM. This CDR3 is 15 amino acids long. The CDR3 sequence: CASSLEQGRTYEQYF. CDR3 in DNA: TGTGCCAGCAGTTTAGAGCAGGGGCGAACCTACGAGCAGTACTTC.

The V gene is TRBV19, the J gene TRBJ1-1; D not certain. Looked up from germline, CDR1 is LNHDA and CDR2 is SQIVND (reference sequence). The V end was cut by 0 bases, the J end by 5 bases, with 10 bases between. The CDR3 totals 14 residues. The CDR3 reads CASSIDSRRTEAFF. CDR3 coding DNA: TGTGCCAGTAGTATAGATTCCAGGAGGACTGAAGCTTTCTTT. Full variable domain (rest looked up from reference TRBV19 and TRBJ1-1): DGGITQSPKYLFRKEGQNVTLSCEQNLNHDAMYWYRQDPGQGLRLIYYSQIVNDFQKGDIAEGYSVSREKKESFPLTVTSAQKNPTAFYLCASSIDSRRTEAFFGQGTRLTVV.

This chain links TRBV30 with TRBJ2-1; D not certain. Germline V gene data show CDR1 as GTSNPN and CDR2 as SVGIG (reference sequence). The CDR3 loop spans 13 amino acids. Trimming took off 5 bases at V and 2 bases at J, with 10 bases between the two ends. The CDR3 here is CAWSASAYNEQFF. The CDR3 DNA is TGTGCCTGGTCTGCCAGTGCCTACAATGAGCAGTTCTTC. Together with reference TRBV30 and TRBJ2-1, the CDR3 gives the full variable domain: SQTIHQWPATLVQPVGSPLSLECTVEGTSNPNLYWYRQAAGRGLQLLFYSVGIGQISSEVPQNLSASRPQDRQFILSSKKLLLSDSGFYLCAWSASAYNEQFFGPGTRLTVL.

The rearrangement uses TRBV15 and TRBJ2-3, with D possibly being TRBD2 (6 bases). This CDR3 contains 15 residues. Deletions cut 8 bases from V and 2 bases from J, with 17 bases between. In germline, CDR1 is LNHNV, CDR2 YYDKDF (reference sequence). The CDR3 sequence is CATSPWEAHTDTQYF. Here the CDR3 DNA reads TGTGCCACCTCTCCGTGGGAGGCCCACACAGATACGCAGTATTTT. The whole variable domain, remainder taken from reference TRBV15 and TRBJ2-3, is DAMVIQNPRYQVTQFGKPVTLSCSQTLNHNVMYWYQQKSSQAPKLLFHYYDKDFNNEADTPDNFQSRRPNTSFCFLDIRSPGLGDTAMYLCATSPWEAHTDTQYFGPGTRLTVL.